This TCR beta chain was captured by sequencing in a study of graft-versus-host responses after intestinal transplantation. Turning to this clone: No antigen is known for it.

The protocol was immunoSEQ multiplex PCR, while the TCRdb copy is restricted to in-frame clones and leaves out a portion. The data show under 95,000 clones, 80% to 90% seen once. The receptor was derived from a human donor who received an intestinal transplant. The sample here was unstimulated CD8+ T cells sorted from spleen or lymph node cells, taken before intestinal transplant.

CDR3 amino acids: CASSEVSEGSREQYF. As DNA, the CDR3 is TGTGCCAGCAGTGAAGTTTCGGAGGGGAGTCGCGAGCAGTACTTC. V and J are TRBV6-1 and TRBJ2-7; tentative D call: TRBD2 (6 bases). The germline CDR1 and CDR2 sequences are MNHNS and SASEGT. This CDR3 is built from 15 residues. The V gene lost 1 base and the J gene lost 6 bases, with 16 bases spanning the gap.